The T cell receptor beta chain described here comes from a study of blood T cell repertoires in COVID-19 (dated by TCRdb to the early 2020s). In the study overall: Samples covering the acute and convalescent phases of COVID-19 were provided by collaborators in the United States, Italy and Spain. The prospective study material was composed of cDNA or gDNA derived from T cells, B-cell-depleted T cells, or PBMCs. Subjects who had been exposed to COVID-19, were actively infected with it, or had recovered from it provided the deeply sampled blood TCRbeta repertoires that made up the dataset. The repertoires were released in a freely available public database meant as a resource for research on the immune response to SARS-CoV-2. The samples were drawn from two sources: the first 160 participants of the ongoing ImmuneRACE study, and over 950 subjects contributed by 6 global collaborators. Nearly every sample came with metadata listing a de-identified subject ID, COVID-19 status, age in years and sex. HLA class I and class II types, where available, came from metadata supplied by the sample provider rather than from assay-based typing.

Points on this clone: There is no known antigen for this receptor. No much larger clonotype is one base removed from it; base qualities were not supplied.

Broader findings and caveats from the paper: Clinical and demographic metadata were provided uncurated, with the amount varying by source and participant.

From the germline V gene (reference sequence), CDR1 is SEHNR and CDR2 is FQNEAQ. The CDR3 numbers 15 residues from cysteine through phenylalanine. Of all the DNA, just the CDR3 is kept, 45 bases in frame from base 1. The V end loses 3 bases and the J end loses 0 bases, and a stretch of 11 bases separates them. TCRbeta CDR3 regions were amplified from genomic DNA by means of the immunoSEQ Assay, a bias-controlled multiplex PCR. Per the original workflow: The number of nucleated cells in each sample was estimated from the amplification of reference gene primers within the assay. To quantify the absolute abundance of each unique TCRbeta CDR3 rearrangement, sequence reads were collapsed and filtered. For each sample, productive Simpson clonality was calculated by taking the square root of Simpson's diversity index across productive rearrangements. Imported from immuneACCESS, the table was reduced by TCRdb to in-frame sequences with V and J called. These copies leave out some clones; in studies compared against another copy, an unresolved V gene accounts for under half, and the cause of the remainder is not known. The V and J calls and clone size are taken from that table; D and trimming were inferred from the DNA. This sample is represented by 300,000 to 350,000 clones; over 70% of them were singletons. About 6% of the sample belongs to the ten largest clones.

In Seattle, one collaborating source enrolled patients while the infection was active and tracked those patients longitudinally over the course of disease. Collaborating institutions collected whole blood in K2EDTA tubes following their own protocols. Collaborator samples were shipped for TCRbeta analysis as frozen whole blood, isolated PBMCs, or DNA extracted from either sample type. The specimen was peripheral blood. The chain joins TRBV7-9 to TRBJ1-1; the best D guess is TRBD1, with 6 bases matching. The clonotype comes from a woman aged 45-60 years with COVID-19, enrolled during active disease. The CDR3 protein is CASSFLQGVNTEAFF. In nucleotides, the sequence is TGTGCCAGCAGCTTTTTACAGGGTGTGAACACTGAAGCTTTCTTT.